This T cell receptor (beta chain) was identified during a study of CD8 T cells in Susac syndrome. In germline, CDR1 is SGHDN, CDR2 FVKESK. The CDR3 runs to 16 residues. With V trimmed by 4 bases and J by 2 bases, 8 bases remained unmatched. cDNA came from 0.5 to 1 ug RNA primed by random hexamers. Amplification of TCR beta CDR3 was carried out by immunoSEQ multiplex PCR, which covered 54 Vbeta and 13 Jbeta segments. TCRdb re-derived calls from the immunoSEQ multiplex PCR reads in MiXCR, one entry per CDR3 protein. The table records hundreds of thousands of distinct CDR3 sequences, over 75% of them present only once.

The clonotype was recovered from a human donor with multiple sclerosis. Sequenced: CD8+ T cells from PBMCs. The chain has TRBV14 and TRBJ2-3; TRBD2 agrees at 8 bases. The CDR3 DNA is TGTGCCAGCAGCCCCCGGGAGGGGGTCTTCACAGATACGCAGTATTTT. Its protein is CASSPREGVFTDTQYF.